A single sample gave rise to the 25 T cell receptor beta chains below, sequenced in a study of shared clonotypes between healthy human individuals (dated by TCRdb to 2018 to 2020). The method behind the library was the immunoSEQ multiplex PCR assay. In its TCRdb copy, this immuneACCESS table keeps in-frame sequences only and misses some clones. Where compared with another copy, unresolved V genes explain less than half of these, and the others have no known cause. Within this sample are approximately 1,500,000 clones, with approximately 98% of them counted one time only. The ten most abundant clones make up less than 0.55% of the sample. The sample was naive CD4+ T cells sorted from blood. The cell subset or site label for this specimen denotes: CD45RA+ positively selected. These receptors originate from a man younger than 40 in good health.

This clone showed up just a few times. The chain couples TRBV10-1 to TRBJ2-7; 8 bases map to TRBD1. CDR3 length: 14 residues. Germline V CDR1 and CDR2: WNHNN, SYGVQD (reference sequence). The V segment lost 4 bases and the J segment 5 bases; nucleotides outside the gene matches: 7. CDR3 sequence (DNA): TGCGCCAGCAGTGGAGGGACAGGTGGCAACGAGCAGTACTTC. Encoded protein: CASSGGTGGNEQYF.

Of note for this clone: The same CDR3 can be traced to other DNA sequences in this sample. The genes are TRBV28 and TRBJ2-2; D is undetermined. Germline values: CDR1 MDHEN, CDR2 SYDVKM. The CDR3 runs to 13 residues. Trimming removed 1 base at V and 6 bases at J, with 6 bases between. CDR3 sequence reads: CASSLLGAGELFF. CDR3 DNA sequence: TGTGCCAGCAGTTTATTGGGCGCCGGGGAGCTGTTTTTT. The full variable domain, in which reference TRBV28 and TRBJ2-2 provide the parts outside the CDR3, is DVKVTQSSRYLVKRTGEKVFLECVQDMDHENMFWYRQDPGLGLRLIYFSYDVKMKEKGDIPEGYSVSREKKERFSLILESASTNQTSMYLCASSLLGAGELFFGEGSRLTVL.

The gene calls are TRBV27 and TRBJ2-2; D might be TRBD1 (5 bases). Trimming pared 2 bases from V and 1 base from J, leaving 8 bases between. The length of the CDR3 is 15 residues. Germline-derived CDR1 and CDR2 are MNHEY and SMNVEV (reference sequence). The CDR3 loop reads CASSLSQGNTGELFF. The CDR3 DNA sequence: TGTGCCAGCAGTTTAAGCCAGGGGAACACCGGGGAGCTGTTTTTT.

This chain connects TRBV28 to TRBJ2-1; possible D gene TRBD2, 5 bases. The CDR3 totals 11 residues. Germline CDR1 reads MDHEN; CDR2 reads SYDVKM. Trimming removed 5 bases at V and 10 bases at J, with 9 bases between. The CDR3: CASSDSGEQFF. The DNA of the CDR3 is TGTGCCAGCAGTGACTCGGGGGAGCAGTTCTTC. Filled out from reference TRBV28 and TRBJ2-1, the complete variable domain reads DVKVTQSSRYLVKRTGEKVFLECVQDMDHENMFWYRQDPGLGLRLIYFSYDVKMKEKGDIPEGYSVSREKKERFSLILESASTNQTSMYLCASSDSGEQFFGPGTRLTVL.

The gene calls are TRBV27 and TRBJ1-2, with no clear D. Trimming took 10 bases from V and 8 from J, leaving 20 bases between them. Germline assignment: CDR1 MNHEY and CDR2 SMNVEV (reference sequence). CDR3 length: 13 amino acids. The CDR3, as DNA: TGTGCCACACATAATACAGAAACGAAGGGCTACACCTTC. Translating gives CATHNTETKGYTF.

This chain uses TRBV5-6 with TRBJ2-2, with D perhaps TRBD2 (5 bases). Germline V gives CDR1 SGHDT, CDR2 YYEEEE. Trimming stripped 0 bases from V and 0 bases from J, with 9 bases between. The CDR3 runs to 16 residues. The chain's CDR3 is CASSLGELPNTGELFF. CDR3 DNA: TGTGCCAGCAGCTTGGGGGAGCTCCCGAACACCGGGGAGCTGTTTTTT.

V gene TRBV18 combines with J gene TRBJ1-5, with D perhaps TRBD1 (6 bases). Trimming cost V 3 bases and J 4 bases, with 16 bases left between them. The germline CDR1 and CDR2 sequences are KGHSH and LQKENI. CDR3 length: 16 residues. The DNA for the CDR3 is TGTGCCAGCTCACCCGGGACAACAACCCGAAATCAGCCCCAGCATTTT. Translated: CASSPGTTTRNQPQHF.

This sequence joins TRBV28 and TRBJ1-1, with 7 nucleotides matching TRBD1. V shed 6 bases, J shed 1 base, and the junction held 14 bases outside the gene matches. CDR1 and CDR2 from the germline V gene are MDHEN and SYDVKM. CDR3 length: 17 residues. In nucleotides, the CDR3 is TGTGCCAGCAGAATGGACAGGTTTACTACCCCGAACACTGAAGCTTTCTTT. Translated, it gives CASRMDRFTTPNTEAFF. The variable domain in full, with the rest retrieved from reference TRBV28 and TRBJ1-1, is DVKVTQSSRYLVKRTGEKVFLECVQDMDHENMFWYRQDPGLGLRLIYFSYDVKMKEKGDIPEGYSVSREKKERFSLILESASTNQTSMYLCASRMDRFTTPNTEAFFGQGTRLTVV.

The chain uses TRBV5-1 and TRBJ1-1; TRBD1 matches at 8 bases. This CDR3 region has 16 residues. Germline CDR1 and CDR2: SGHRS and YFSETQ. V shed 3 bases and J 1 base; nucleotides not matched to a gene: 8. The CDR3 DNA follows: TGCGCCAGCAGCTCAGGACAGGGTGGGGGGAACACTGAAGCTTTCTTT. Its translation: CASSSGQGGGNTEAFF.

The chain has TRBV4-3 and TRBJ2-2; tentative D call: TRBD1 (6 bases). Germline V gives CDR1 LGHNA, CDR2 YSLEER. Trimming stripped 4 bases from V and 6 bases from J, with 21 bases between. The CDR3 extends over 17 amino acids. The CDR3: CASSLGMGRGYAGELFF. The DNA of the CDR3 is TGCGCCAGCAGCCTAGGCATGGGCAGGGGTTACGCCGGGGAGCTGTTTTTT.

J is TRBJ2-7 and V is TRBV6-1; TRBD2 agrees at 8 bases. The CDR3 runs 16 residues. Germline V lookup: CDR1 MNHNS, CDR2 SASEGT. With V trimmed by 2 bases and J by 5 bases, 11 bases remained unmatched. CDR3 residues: CASSERLGGRNHEQYF. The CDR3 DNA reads TGTGCCAGCAGTGAAAGGCTTGGCGGGAGGAACCACGAGCAGTACTTC.

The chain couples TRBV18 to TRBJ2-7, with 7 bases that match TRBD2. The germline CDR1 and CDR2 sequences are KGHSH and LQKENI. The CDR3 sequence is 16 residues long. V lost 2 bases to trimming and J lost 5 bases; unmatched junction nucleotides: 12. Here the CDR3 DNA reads TGTGCCAGCTCACCAACTAGCGCGCCCACTAAGGACGAGCAGTACTTC. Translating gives CASSPTSAPTKDEQYF.

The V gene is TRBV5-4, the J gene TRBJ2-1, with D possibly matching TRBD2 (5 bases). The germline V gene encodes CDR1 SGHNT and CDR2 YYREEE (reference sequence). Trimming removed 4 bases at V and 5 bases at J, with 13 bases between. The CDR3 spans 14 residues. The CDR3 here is CASSDPRGNNEQFF. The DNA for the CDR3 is TGTGCCAGCAGCGACCCACGGGGAAACAATGAGCAGTTCTTC.

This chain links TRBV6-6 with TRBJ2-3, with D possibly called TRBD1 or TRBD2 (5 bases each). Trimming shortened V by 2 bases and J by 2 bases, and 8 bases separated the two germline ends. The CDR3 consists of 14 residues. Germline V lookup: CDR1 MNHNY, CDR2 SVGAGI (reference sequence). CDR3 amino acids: CASSYGDPTDTQYF. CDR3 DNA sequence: TGTGCCAGCAGTTACGGGGACCCCACAGATACGCAGTATTTT.

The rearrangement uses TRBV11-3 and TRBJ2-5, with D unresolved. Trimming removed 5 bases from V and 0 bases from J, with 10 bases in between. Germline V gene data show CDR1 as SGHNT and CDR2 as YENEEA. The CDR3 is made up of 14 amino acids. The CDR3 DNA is TGTGCCAGCAGCGCCTTTGACGACCAAGAGACCCAGTACTTC. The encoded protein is CASSAFDDQETQYF.

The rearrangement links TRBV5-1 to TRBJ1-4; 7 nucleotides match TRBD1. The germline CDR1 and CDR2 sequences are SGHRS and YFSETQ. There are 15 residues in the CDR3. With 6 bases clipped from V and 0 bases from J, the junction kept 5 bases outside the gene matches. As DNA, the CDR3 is TGCGCCAGCAAGACAGGGCTCGCAACTAATGAAAAACTGTTTTTT. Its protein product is CASKTGLATNEKLFF.

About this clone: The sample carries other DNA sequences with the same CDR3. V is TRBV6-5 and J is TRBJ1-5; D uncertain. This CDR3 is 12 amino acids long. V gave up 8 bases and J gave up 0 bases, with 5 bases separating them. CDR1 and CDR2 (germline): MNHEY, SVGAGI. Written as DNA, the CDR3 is TGTGCCAGCCGCGGTAGCAATCAGCCCCAGCATTTT. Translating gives CASRGSNQPQHF.

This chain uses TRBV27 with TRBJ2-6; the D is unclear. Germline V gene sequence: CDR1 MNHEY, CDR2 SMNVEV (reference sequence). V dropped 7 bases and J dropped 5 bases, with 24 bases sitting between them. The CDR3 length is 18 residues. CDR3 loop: CASIPGLWLQSWANVLTF. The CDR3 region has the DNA TGTGCCAGCATTCCTGGTCTCTGGCTACAAAGTTGGGCCAACGTCCTGACTTTC.

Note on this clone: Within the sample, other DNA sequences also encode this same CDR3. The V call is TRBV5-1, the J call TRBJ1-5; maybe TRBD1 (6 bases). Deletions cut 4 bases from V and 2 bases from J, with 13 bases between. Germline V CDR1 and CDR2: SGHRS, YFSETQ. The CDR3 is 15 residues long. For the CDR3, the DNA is TGCGCCAGCAGCCTGGCCGGGGGCGGCAATCAGCCCCAGCATTTT. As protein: CASSLAGGGNQPQHF. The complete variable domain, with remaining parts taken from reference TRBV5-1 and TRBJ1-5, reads KAGVTQTPRYLIKTRGQQVTLSCSPISGHRSVSWYQQTPGQGLQFLFEYFSETQRNKGNFPGRFSGRQFSNSRSEMNVSTLELGDSALYLCASSLAGGGNQPQHFGDGTRLSIL.

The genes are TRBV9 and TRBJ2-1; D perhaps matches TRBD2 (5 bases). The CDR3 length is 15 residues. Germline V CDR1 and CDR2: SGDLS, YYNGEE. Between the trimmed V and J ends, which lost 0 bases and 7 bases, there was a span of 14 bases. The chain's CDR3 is CASSVGRVSGNEQFF. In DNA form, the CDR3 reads TGTGCCAGCAGCGTAGGTCGGGTCTCGGGGAATGAGCAGTTCTTC.

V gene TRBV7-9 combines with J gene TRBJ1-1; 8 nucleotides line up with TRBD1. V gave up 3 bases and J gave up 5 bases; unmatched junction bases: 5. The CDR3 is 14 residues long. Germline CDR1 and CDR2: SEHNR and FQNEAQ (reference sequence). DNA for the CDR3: TGTGCCAGCAGCTTCACACAGGGGGAAACTGAAGCTTTCTTT. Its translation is CASSFTQGETEAFF.

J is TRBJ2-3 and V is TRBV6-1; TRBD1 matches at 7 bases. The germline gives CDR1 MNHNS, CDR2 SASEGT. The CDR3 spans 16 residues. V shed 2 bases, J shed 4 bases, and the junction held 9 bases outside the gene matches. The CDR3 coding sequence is TGTGCCAGCAGTGAAACCCTGACAGGGTTTGCAGATACGCAGTATTTT. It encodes CASSETLTGFADTQYF.

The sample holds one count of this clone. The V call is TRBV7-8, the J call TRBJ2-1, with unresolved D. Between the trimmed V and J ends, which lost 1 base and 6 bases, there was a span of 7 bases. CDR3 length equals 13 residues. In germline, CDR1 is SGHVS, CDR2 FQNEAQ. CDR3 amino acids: CASSLGLTNEQFF. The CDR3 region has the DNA TGTGCCAGCAGCTTAGGACTTACCAATGAGCAGTTCTTC. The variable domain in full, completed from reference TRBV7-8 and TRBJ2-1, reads GAGVSQSPRYKVAKRGQDVALRCDPISGHVSLFWYQQALGQGPEFLTYFQNEAQLDKSGLPSDRFFAERPEGSVSTLKIQRTQQEDSAVYLCASSLGLTNEQFFGPGTRLTVL.

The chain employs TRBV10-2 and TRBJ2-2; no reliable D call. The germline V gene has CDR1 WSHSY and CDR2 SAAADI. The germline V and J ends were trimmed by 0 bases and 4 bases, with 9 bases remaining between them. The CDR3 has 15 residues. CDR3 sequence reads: CASSESLLGTGELFF. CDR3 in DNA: TGCGCCAGCAGTGAGTCGTTGCTTGGCACCGGGGAGCTGTTTTTT.

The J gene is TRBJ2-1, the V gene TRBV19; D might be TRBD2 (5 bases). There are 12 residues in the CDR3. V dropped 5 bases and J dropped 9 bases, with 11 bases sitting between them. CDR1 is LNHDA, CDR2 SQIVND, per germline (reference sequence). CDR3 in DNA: TGTGCCAGTAGTTCCTTTGAGGGTGAGCAGTTCTTC. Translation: CASSSFEGEQFF.